One and the same sample provided the 26 T cell receptor beta chains below, sequenced in a study of spatial heterogeneity in lung cancer. Findings and caveats of the study: Tracking of tumor mutation counts was seen in expanded intratumoral alpha and beta TCR counts.

Their antigens remain unidentified. Documented time point: sample taken at primary tumor resection. TCRdb reprocessed the 5' RACE reads via MiXCR and lists one record per CDR3 protein. Found here are about 22,000 distinct CDR3 sequences, approximately 2.8% of them singletons; the top ten hold 7% to 8%. The sample in question was lung tumor tissue, obtained at surgery. The source is a male donor with early-stage non-small cell lung cancer.

In its sample, this clonotype was seen many times. This rearrangement joins TRBV18 to TRBJ2-7, with 14 nucleotides matching TRBD2. This CDR3 has 15 amino acids. Unmatched junction bases numbered 0, after V lost 2 bases and J lost 3 bases. The V gene's germline CDR1 is KGHSH and CDR2 LQKENI. CDR3: CASSPGTSGSYEQYF. The CDR3 DNA sequence: TGTGCCAGCTCACCAGGGACTAGCGGGAGCTACGAGCAGTACTTC. The full variable domain, with the rest looked up from reference TRBV18 and TRBJ2-7, is NAGVMQNPRHLVRRRGQEARLRCSPMKGHSHVYWYRQLPEEGLKFMVYLQKENIIDESGMPKERFSAEFPKEGPSILRIQQVVRGDSAAYFCASSPGTSGSYEQYFGPGTRLTVT.

At least ten counts were recorded for this clonotype. This chain links TRBV5-4 with TRBJ2-1; D gene uncertain. Germline V gene sequence: CDR1 SGHNT, CDR2 YYREEE (reference sequence). Trimming pared 0 bases from V and 3 bases from J, leaving 10 bases between. CDR3 length equals 15 residues. DNA for the CDR3: TGTGCCAGCAGCTTGGACTCTTCCTACTACAATGAGCAGTTCTTC. Its protein product is CASSLDSSYYNEQFF.

The table lists this clonotype with many counts. V is TRBV7-3 and J is TRBJ2-2, with 8 bases lining up with TRBD2. CDR3 length equals 15 residues. Per germline, CDR1 SGHTA and CDR2 FQGTGA. Unmatched junction bases numbered 3, after V lost 1 base and J lost 5 bases. The CDR3: CASSLMASGTGELFF. CDR3 in DNA: TGTGCCAGCAGCTTAATGGCTAGCGGGACCGGGGAGCTGTTTTTT.

The sample holds many counts of this clonotype. This chain connects TRBV27 to TRBJ2-1; no clear D. From germline, CDR1 is MNHEY and CDR2 SMNVEV (reference sequence). This CDR3 has 17 residues. The ends were cut back, 6 bases at V and 0 bases at J, with 18 bases in the middle. The chain's CDR3 is CASSHHPGPSSYNEQFF. CDR3 sequence (DNA): TGTGCCAGCAGCCATCACCCGGGTCCGAGCTCCTACAATGAGCAGTTCTTC.

This clonotype was counted at least ten times. The V and J genes are TRBV7-2 and TRBJ2-1; D gene ambiguous. The CDR3 runs 12 residues. V was clipped by 5 bases and J by 10 bases, with 12 bases between them. Germline V lookup: CDR1 SGHTA, CDR2 FQGNSA. The CDR3 coding sequence is TGTGCCAGCAGCCCCCCAGCAGTGGAGCAGTTCTTC. It yields the protein CASSPPAVEQFF.

This clonotype was recorded at least ten times. The chain employs TRBV27 and TRBJ1-1; D uncertain. Trimming stripped 2 bases from V and 4 bases from J, with 17 bases between. The CDR3 loop spans 16 amino acids. From germline, CDR1 is MNHEY and CDR2 SMNVEV (reference sequence). The CDR3 reads CASSLAFFQAGTEAFF. DNA of the CDR3: TGTGCCAGCAGTTTAGCTTTTTTCCAGGCGGGCACTGAAGCTTTCTTT.

This clonotype was found many times. The gene calls are TRBV6-5 and TRBJ2-5, with TRBD2 identical over 7 bases. Per germline, CDR1 MNHEY and CDR2 SVGAGI. The trim removed 8 bases at V and 9 bases at J, leaving 0 bases unmatched. The CDR3 has 9 amino acids. CDR3 DNA: TGTGCCAGCGGGAGGGCCCAGTACTTC. It translates to CASGRAQYF.

This clonotype was found many times. V and J are TRBV19 and TRBJ1-2; unclear D gene. CDR3 length: 15 residues. V was trimmed by 0 bases and J by 6 bases, leaving 14 bases between them. Germline CDR1 LNHDA, CDR2 SQIVND (reference sequence). Here the CDR3 DNA reads TGTGCCAGTAGTATAGATGCTGGACCGATGGATGGCTACACCTTC. Residues: CASSIDAGPMDGYTF. The variable domain in full, with the rest retrieved from reference TRBV19 and TRBJ1-2, is DGGITQSPKYLFRKEGQNVTLSCEQNLNHDAMYWYRQDPGQGLRLIYYSQIVNDFQKGDIAEGYSVSREKKESFPLTVTSAQKNPTAFYLCASSIDAGPMDGYTFGSGTRLTVV.

This clonotype has at least ten counts. The chain is built from TRBV6-1 and TRBJ2-5; 7 nucleotides align to TRBD1. The CDR3 loop spans 13 amino acids. Looked up from germline, CDR1 is MNHNS and CDR2 is SASEGT. V shed 10 bases and J 5 bases; nucleotides not matched to a gene: 10. The CDR3 reads CATDRQGGETQYF. The CDR3 coding sequence is TGTGCCACCGACAGACAGGGCGGCGAGACCCAGTACTTC.

This clonotype was picked up many times. The CDR3 sequence is CASSIGLGNYGYTF. CDR3 coding DNA: TGTGCCAGCAGCATAGGACTGGGGAACTATGGCTACACCTTC. The chain carries TRBV7-2 and TRBJ1-2; D remains unclear. Trimming cost V 5 bases and J 2 bases, with 12 bases left between them. CDR3 size: 14 residues. Germline V gene sequence: CDR1 SGHTA, CDR2 FQGNSA.

This clonotype was observed many times. The V and J genes are TRBV2 and TRBJ1-1; D ambiguous. Germline V lookup: CDR1 SNHLY, CDR2 FYNNEI. Deletions cut 7 bases from V and 6 bases from J, with 12 bases between. The CDR3 consists of 12 residues. CDR3 nucleotide sequence: TGTGCCAGCATCAGGTCTGTCGCTGAAGCTTTCTTT. As protein: CASIRSVAEAFF.

This clonotype was counted ten times or more. The genes are TRBV7-6 and TRBJ2-7; 11 nucleotides match TRBD1. This CDR3 spans 16 amino acids. Germline assignment: CDR1 SGHVS and CDR2 FNYEAQ. Trimming removed 5 bases from V and 4 bases from J; junction bases left unmatched: 10. In nucleotides, the CDR3 is TGTGCCAGCAGCCCCGGCCCTGGGACAGGGGGATACGAGCAGTACTTC. Translation: CASSPGPGTGGYEQYF.

This clonotype was counted at least ten times. The chain combines TRBV6-2 or TRBV6-3 with TRBJ1-5; a possible D gene is TRBD1 (6 bases). The V end lost 7 bases, the J end lost 1 base, and 14 bases lay between the germline ends. The CDR3 has 15 amino acids. Germline-derived CDR1 and CDR2 are MNHEY and SVGEGT. The CDR3 coding sequence is TGTGCCAGCACGGGGGCGGGTTACAGCAATCAGCCCCAGCATTTT. This gives the protein CASTGAGYSNQPQHF.

This clonotype has ten or more counts. The chain has TRBV5-1 and TRBJ2-5; 8 nucleotides agree with TRBD2. This CDR3 is built from 14 residues. With 1 base clipped from V and 5 bases from J, the junction kept 4 bases outside the gene matches. Looked up from germline, CDR1 is SGHRS and CDR2 is YFSETQ. The CDR3 DNA follows: TGCGCCAGCAGCTTGAACGGCGGGGGGGAGACCCAGTACTTC. Its translation: CASSLNGGGETQYF. Combining the CDR3 with reference TRBV5-1 and TRBJ2-5 gives the whole variable domain KAGVTQTPRYLIKTRGQQVTLSCSPISGHRSVSWYQQTPGQGLQFLFEYFSETQRNKGNFPGRFSGRQFSNSRSEMNVSTLELGDSALYLCASSLNGGGETQYFGPGTRLLVL.

This clonotype was seen many times. This chain joins TRBV7-9 and TRBJ1-1; D gene ambiguous. Germline lookup yields CDR1 SEHNR and CDR2 FQNEAQ (reference sequence). The CDR3 is 14 amino acids. Deletions cut 3 bases from V and 4 bases from J, with 12 bases between. CDR3 sequence reads: CASSFSMGGTEAFF. The CDR3 DNA follows: TGTGCCAGCAGCTTCAGCATGGGCGGCACTGAAGCTTTCTTT.

This clonotype was observed at least ten times. The chain employs TRBV7-2 and TRBJ1-4; 8 nucleotides line up with TRBD1. CDR1 is SGHTA, CDR2 FQGNSA, per germline. This CDR3 is 15 amino acids long. Trimming removed 2 bases from V and 8 bases from J; junction bases left unmatched: 7. CDR3 sequence (DNA): TGTGCCAGCAGCTTACACCAGACAGGGGCCGAAAAACTGTTTTTT. Its translation is CASSLHQTGAEKLFF.

This clonotype was picked up many times. This rearrangement joins TRBV7-2 to TRBJ2-1, with 8 bases that match TRBD2. Germline CDR1 reads SGHTA; CDR2 reads FQGNSA. The CDR3 runs 15 residues. V shed 4 bases, J shed 0 bases, and the junction held 2 bases outside the gene matches. The chain's CDR3 is CASSSGLASYNEQFF. The CDR3 coding sequence is TGTGCCAGCAGCTCAGGACTAGCCTCCTACAATGAGCAGTTCTTC.

This clonotype has a count of ten or more. The chain employs TRBV5-1 and TRBJ2-5, with D perhaps matching TRBD2 (5 bases). Trimming removed 2 bases at V and 0 bases at J, with 5 bases between. In germline, CDR1 is SGHRS, CDR2 YFSETQ. The CDR3 covers 13 residues. CDR3 sequence: CASSFGNQETQYF. In nucleotides, the CDR3 is TGCGCCAGCAGCTTCGGGAACCAAGAGACCCAGTACTTC.

There are many counts of this clonotype. The chain is built from TRBV7-2 and TRBJ2-7; no clear D. CDR1 and CDR2 from the germline V gene are SGHTA and FQGNSA. The V and J ends lost 5 bases and 2 bases respectively, with 10 bases between them. This CDR3 comprises 13 residues. CDR3 coding DNA: TGTGCCAGCAGCAGTGTCCAGGCCTACGAGCAGTACTTC. Translating it yields CASSSVQAYEQYF.

Judged by abundance, this clonotype is medium-sized. The V gene is TRBV18, the J gene TRBJ2-7; TRBD1 is a possible D gene (6 bases). Germline CDR1 KGHSH, CDR2 LQKENI. CDR3 length: 15 residues. V dropped 6 bases and J dropped 5 bases, with 20 bases sitting between them. The CDR3 nucleotides read TGTGCCAGCTCGGAAGATGGGGGCTACCAGGACGAGCAGTACTTC. Translation gives CASSEDGGYQDEQYF.

At least ten counts were recorded for this clonotype. V and J are TRBV29-1 and TRBJ2-7, with a tentative D call TRBD2 (6 bases). Trimming removed 1 base at V and 4 bases at J, with 20 bases between. Per germline, CDR1 SQVTM and CDR2 ANQGSEA. This CDR3 is built from 16 residues. The CDR3 DNA follows: TGCAGCGTTGAAGTGACGCCAACCCCGGGAGTTTACGAGCAGTACTTC. The encoded protein is CSVEVTPTPGVYEQYF.

This clonotype occurred many times. The chain recombines TRBV12-3 or TRBV12-4 with TRBJ1-1; D perhaps matches TRBD1 (6 bases). Trimming removed 6 bases from V and 4 bases from J, with 15 bases in between. CDR3 size: 14 residues. The CDR3 DNA is TGTGCCAGCAGACTAACAGGGACGGCCACTGAAGCTTTCTTT. Its translation is CASRLTGTATEAFF.

This clonotype was detected ten times or more. The chain joins TRBV27 to TRBJ1-5; D is unresolved. Germline CDR1 and CDR2: MNHEY and SMNVEV (reference sequence). The V and J ends lost 5 bases and 5 bases respectively, with 16 bases between them. The CDR3 length is 15 residues. The CDR3 is CASSQSQGEDQPQHF. The CDR3 nucleotides are TGTGCCAGCAGTCAATCCCAAGGTGAGGATCAGCCCCAGCATTTT.

This clonotype is medium-sized by share. V and J are TRBV20-1 and TRBJ2-1, with 12 bases aligning to TRBD2. V trimming: 1 base; J trimming: 9 bases; junction bases outside the gene matches: 10. The CDR3 totals 16 residues. Germline V gene data show CDR1 as DFQATT and CDR2 as SNEGSKA (reference sequence). DNA for the CDR3: TGCAGTGCTAGAGTGGGTGCTAGCGGGAGGGCCGGTGAGCAGTTCTTC. It translates to CSARVGASGRAGEQFF.

This clonotype was detected ten times or more. This sequence joins TRBV11-3 and TRBJ2-7; TRBD1 aligns across 7 bases. CDR1 and CDR2 from the germline V gene are SGHNT and YENEEA. Germline trimming cut 5 bases from V and 1 base from J; bases unmatched to any gene: 5. The CDR3 runs to 14 residues. The CDR3 spells CASSERGLSYEQYF. In nucleotides, the CDR3 is TGTGCCAGCAGCGAAAGGGGGCTTTCCTACGAGCAGTACTTC.

This clonotype was counted many times. This rearrangement joins TRBV5-1 to TRBJ1-2; D not certain. This CDR3 is built from 14 residues. The germline V and J ends were trimmed by 4 bases and 6 bases, with 16 bases remaining between them. Looked up from germline, CDR1 is SGHRS and CDR2 is YFSETQ. The CDR3 here is CASSTDGEVNGYTF. The CDR3 bases are TGCGCCAGCAGCACGGACGGAGAAGTGAATGGCTACACCTTC.